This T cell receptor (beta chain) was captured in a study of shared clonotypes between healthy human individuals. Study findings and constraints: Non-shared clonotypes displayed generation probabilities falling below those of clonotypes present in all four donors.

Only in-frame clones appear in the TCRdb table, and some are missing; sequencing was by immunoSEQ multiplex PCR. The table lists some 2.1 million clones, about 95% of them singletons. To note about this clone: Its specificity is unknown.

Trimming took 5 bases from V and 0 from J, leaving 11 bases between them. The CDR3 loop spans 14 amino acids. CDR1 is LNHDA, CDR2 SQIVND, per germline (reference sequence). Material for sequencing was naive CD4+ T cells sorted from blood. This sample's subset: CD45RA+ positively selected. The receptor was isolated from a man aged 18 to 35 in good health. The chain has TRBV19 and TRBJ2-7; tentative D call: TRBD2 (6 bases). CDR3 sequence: CASSLRLDSYEQYF. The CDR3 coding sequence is TGTGCCAGTAGTTTGAGACTAGACTCCTACGAGCAGTACTTC.